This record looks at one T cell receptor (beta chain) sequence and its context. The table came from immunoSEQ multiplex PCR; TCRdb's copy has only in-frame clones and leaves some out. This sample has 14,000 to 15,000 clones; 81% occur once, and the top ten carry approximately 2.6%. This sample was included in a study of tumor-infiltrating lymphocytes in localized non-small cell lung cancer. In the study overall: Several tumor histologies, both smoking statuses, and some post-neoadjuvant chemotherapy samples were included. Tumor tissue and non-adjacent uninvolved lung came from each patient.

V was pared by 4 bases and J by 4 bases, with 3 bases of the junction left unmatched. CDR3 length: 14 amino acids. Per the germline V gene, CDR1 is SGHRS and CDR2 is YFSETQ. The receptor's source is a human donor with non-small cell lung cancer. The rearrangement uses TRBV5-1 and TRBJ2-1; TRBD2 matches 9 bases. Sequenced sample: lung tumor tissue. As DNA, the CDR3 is TGCGCCAGCAGCCCGGGACTAGCTTACAATGAGCAGTTCTTC. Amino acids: CASSPGLAYNEQFF.